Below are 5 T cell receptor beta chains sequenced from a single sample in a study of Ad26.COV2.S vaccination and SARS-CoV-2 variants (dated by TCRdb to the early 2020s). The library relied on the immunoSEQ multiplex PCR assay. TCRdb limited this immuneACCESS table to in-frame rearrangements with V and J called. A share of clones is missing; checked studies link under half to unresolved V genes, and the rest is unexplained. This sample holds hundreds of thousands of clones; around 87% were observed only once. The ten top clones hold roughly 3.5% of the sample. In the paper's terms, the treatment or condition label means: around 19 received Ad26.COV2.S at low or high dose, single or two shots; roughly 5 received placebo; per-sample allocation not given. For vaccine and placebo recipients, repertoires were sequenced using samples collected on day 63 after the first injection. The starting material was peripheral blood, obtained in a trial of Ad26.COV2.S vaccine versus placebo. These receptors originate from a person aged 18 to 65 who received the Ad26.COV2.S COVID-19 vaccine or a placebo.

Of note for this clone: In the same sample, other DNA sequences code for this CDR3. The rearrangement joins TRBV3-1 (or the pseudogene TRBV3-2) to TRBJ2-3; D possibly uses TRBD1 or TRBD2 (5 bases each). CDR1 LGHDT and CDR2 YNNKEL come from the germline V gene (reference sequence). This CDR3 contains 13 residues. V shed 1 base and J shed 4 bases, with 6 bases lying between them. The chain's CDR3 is CASSQVGADTQYF. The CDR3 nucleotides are TGTGCCAGCAGCCAAGTGGGGGCAGATACGCAGTATTTT.

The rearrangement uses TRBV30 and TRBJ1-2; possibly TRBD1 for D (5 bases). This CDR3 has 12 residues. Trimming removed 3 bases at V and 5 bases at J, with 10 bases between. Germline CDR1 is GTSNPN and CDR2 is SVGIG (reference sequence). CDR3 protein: CAWRGTEYGYTF. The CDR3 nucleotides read TGTGCCTGGAGGGGGACGGAGTATGGCTACACCTTC.

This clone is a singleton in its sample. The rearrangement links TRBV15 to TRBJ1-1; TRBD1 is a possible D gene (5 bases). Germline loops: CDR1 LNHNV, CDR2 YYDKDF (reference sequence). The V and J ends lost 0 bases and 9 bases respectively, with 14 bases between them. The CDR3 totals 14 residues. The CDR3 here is CATSRDLRALQAFF. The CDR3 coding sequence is TGTGCCACCAGCAGAGATCTCAGGGCGTTACAAGCTTTCTTT.

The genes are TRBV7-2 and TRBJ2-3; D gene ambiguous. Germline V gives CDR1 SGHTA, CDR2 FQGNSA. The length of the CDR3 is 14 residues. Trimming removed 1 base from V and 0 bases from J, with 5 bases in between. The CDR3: CASSLEGSTDTQYF. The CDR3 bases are TGTGCCAGCAGCTTAGAAGGGAGCACAGATACGCAGTATTTT. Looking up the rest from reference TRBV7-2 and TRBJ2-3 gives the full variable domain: GAGVSQSPSNKVTEKGKDVELRCDPISGHTALYWYRQSLGQGLEFLIYFQGNSAPDKSGLPSDRFSAERTGGSVSTLTIQRTQQEDSAVYLCASSLEGSTDTQYFGPGTRLTVL.

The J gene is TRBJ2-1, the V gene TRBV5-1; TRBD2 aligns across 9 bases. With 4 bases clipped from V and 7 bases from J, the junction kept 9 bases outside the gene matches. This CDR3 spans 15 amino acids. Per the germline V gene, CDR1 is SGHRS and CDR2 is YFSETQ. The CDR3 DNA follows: TGCGCCAGCAGCACTGGAGCGGGAGGCCCTAATGAGCAGTTCTTC. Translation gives CASSTGAGGPNEQFF. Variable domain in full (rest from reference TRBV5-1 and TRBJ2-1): KAGVTQTPRYLIKTRGQQVTLSCSPISGHRSVSWYQQTPGQGLQFLFEYFSETQRNKGNFPGRFSGRQFSNSRSEMNVSTLELGDSALYLCASSTGAGGPNEQFFGPGTRLTVL.